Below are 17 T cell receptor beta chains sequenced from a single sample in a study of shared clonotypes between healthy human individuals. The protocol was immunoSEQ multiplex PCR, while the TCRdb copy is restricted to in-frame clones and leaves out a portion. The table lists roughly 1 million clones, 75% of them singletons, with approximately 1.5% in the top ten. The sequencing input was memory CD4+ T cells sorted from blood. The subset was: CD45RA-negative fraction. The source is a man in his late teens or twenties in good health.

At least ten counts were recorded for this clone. The CDR3 here is CASSLDSYSANYGYTF. The CDR3 nucleotides read TGTGCCAGCAGCTTGGACAGCTATTCAGCTAACTATGGCTACACCTTC. This chain uses TRBV5-4 with TRBJ1-2, with unresolved D. From germline, CDR1 is SGHNT and CDR2 YYREEE (reference sequence). Trimming took off 0 bases at V and 0 bases at J, with 12 bases between the two ends. This CDR3 contains 16 residues. Using reference TRBV5-4 and TRBJ1-2 for the parts outside the CDR3, the full variable domain is ETGVTQSPTHLIKTRGQQVTLRCSSQSGHNTVSWYQQALGQGPQFIFQYYREEENGRGNFPPRFSGLQFPNYSSELNVNALELDDSALYLCASSLDSYSANYGYTFGSGTRLTVV.

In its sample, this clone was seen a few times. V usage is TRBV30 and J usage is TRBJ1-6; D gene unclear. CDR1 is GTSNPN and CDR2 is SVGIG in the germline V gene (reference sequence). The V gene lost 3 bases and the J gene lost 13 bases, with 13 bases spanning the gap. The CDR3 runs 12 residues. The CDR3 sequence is CAWSRSSGPLHF. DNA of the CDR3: TGTGCCTGGAGCCGGAGTTCTGGTCCCCTCCACTTT.

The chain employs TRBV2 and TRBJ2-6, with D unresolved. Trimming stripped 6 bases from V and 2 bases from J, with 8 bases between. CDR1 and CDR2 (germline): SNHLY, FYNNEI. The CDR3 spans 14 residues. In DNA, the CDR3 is TGTGCCAGCAGGCCCACAGCTGGGGCCAACGTCCTGACTTTC. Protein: CASRPTAGANVLTF. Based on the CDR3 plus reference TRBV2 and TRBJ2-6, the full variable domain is EPEVTQTPSHQVTQMGQEVILRCVPISNHLYFYWYRQILGQKVEFLVSFYNNEISEKSEIFDDQFSVERPDGSNFTLKIRSTKLEDSAMYFCASRPTAGANVLTFGAGSRLTVL.

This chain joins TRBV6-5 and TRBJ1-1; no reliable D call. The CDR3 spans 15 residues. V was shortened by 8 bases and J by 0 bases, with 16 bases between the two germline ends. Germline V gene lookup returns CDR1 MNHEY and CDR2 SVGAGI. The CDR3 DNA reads TGTGCCAGCTCCCGTGGGGTTTTCATGAACACTGAAGCTTTCTTT. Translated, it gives CASSRGVFMNTEAFF.

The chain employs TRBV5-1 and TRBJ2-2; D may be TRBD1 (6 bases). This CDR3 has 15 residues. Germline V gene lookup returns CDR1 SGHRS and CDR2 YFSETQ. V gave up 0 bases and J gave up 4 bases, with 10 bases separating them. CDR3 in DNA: TGCGCCAGCAGCTTGGCCACAGGGCGCACCGGGGAGCTGTTTTTT. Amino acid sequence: CASSLATGRTGELFF.

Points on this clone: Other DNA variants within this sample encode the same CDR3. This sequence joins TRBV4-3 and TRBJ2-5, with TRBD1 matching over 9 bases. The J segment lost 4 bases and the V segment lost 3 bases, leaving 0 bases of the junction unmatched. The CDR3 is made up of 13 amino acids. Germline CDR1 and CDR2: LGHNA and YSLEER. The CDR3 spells CASSQDRGETQYF. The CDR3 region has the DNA TGCGCCAGCAGCCAGGACAGGGGAGAGACCCAGTACTTC.

CDR3 DNA sequence: TGTGCCAGCAGCTCGGGACAGCTCGCTGAAGCTTTCTTT. This translates into CASSSGQLAEAFF. This chain connects TRBV7-2 to TRBJ1-1; 7 bases agree with TRBD1. Germline assignment: CDR1 SGHTA and CDR2 FQGNSA. V dropped 4 bases and J dropped 6; count of bases not matched to a gene: 5. The CDR3 is 13 amino acids.

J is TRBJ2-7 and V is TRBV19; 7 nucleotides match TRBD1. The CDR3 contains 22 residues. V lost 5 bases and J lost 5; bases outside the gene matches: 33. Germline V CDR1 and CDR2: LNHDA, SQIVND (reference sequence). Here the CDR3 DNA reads TGTGCCAGTAGTTATTTCCCCCCCGAGGCAGGGGGAACCCGAGCTTCAGCTGACGAGCAGTACTTC. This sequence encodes CASSYFPPEAGGTRASADEQYF.

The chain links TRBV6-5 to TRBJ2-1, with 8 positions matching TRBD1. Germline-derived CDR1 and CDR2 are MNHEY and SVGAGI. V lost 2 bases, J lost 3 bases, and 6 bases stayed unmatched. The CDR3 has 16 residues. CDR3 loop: CASSYPPGGNYNEQFF. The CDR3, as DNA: TGTGCCAGCAGTTACCCTCCAGGGGGCAACTACAATGAGCAGTTCTTC.

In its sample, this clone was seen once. CDR3 sequence: CASSLTFQGIGYTF. The CDR3 nucleotides are TGTGCCAGCAGCCTCACCTTCCAGGGTATTGGCTACACCTTC. The chain carries TRBV7-2 and TRBJ1-2, with a possible D match to TRBD1 (5 bases). This CDR3 is built from 14 residues. V gave up 5 bases and J gave up 7 bases, with 17 bases separating them. The germline CDR1 and CDR2 sequences are SGHTA and FQGNSA.

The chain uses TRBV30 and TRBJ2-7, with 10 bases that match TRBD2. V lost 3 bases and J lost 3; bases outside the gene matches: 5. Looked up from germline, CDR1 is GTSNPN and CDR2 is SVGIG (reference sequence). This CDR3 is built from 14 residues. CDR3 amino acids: CAWRTGTSVYEQYF. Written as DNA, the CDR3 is TGTGCCTGGAGGACCGGGACTAGCGTCTACGAGCAGTACTTC.

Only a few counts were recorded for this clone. DNA for the CDR3: TGTGCCAGCAGCGTAACCCAACCGACAGGTGTGGATGAGCAGTTCTTC. Translation: CASSVTQPTGVDEQFF. J is TRBJ2-1 and V is TRBV9; possibly TRBD1 for D (6 bases). CDR3 size: 16 residues. V lost 1 base and J 8 bases, leaving 19 bases between the germline ends. Germline V gene sequence: CDR1 SGDLS, CDR2 YYNGEE.

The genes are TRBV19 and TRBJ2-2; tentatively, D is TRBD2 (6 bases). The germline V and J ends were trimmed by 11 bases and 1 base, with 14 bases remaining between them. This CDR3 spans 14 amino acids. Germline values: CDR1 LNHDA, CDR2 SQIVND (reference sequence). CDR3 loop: CAGGSGVNTGELFF. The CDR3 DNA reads TGTGCCGGGGGATCGGGGGTGAACACCGGGGAGCTGTTTTTT.

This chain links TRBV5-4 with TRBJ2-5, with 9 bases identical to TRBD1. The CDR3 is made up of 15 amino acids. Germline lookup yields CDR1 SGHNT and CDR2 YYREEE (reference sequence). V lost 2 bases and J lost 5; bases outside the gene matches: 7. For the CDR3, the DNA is TGTGCCAGCAGCTTCGGGACAGGGATAACGGAGACCCAGTACTTC. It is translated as CASSFGTGITETQYF.

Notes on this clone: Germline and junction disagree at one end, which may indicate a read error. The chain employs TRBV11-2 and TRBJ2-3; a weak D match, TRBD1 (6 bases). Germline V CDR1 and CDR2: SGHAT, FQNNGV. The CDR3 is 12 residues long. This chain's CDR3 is CASSQTGKASSF. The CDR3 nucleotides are TGTGCCAGCAGTCAAACAGGGAAGGCGTCCTCCTTT.

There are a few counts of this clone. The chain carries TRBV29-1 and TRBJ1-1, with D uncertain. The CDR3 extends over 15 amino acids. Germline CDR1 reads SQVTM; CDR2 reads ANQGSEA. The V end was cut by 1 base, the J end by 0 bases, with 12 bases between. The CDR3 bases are TGCAGCGTTGAAGTATCATCTTACATGAACACTGAAGCTTTCTTT. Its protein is CSVEVSSYMNTEAFF.

CDR3 sequence reads: CASSEWEGGVRYTF. CDR3 sequence (DNA): TGCGCCAGCAGTGAGTGGGAAGGGGGCGTTCGCTACACCTTC. The chain has TRBV10-2 and TRBJ1-2; TRBD1 agrees at 7 bases. J gave up 9 bases and V 1 base, and 8 bases lay outside the gene matches. The CDR3 is made up of 14 amino acids. CDR1 and CDR2 (germline): WSHSY, SAAADI.